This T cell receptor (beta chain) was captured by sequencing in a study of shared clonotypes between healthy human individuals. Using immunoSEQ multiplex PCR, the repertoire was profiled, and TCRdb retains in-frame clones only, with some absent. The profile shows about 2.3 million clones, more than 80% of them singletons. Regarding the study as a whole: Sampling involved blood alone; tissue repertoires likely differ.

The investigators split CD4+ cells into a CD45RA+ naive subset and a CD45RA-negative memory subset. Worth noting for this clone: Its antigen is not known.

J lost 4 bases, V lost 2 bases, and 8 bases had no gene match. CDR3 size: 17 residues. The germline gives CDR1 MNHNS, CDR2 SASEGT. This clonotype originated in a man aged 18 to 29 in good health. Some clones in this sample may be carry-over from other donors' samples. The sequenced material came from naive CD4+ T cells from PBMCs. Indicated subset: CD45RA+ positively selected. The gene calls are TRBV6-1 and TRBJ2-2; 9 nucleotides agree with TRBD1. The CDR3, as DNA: TGTGCCAGCAGTGAAAAGGGGGGGACAGGGATCACCGGGGAGCTGTTTTTT. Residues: CASSEKGGTGITGELFF.